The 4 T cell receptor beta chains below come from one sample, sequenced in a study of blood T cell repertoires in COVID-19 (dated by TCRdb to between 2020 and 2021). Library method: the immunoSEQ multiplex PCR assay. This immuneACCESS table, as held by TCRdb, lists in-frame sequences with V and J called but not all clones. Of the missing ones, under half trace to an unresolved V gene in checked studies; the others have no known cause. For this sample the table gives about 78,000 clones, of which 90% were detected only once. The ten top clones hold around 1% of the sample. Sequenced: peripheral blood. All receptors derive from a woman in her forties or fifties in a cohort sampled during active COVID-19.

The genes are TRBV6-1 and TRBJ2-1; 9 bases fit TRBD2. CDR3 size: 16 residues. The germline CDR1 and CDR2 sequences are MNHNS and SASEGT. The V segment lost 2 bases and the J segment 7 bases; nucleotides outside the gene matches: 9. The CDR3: CASSERVAGVGNEQFF. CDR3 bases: TGTGCCAGCAGTGAACGAGTAGCGGGAGTGGGGAATGAGCAGTTCTTC.

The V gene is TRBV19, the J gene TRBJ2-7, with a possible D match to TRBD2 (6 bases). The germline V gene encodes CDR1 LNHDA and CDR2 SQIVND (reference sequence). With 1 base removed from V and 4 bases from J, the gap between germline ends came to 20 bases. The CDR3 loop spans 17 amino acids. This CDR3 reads CASSIASSLTRGYEQYF. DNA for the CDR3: TGTGCCAGTAGTATAGCTTCGAGCTTGACGCGGGGTTACGAGCAGTACTTC.

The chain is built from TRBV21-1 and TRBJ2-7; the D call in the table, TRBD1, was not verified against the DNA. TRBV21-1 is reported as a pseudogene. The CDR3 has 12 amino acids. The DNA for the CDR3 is TGTGCCAGCACCCTCACAGGGAGCGAGCAGTACTTC. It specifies CASTLTGSEQYF.

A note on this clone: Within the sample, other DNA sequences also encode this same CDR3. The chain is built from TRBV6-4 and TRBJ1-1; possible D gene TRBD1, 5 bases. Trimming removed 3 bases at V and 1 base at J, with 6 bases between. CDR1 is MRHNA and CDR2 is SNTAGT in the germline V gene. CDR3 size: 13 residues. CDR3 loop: CASSEGANTEAFF. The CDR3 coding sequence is TGTGCCAGCAGTGAAGGGGCGAACACTGAAGCTTTCTTT.